This paragraph reports one TCR beta chain. Its cognate antigen is unknown. PCR amplification relied on 60 Vbeta primers (plus 13 Jbeta primers). Assay used: immunoSEQ multiplex PCR; TCRdb lists only in-frame clones, some missing. The sample records some 120,000 clones, just under 75% being singletons. This sample is drawn from a study of cytomegalovirus exposure and HLA in healthy donors. Study conclusions and caveats: Trimming of TCR beta V- and J-genes showed a link, identified in a later analysis, to a missense DCLRE1C variant.

The CDR3 loop spans 12 amino acids. Germline CDR1 is SGHNT and CDR2 is YENEEA. J lost 9 bases, V lost 5 bases, and 3 bases had no gene match. This chain joins TRBV11-3 and TRBJ2-1; 8 bases are shared with TRBD1. This sequence was found in a human donor in good health. Sequenced material: PBMCs. For the CDR3, the DNA is TGTGCCAGCAGCGAGACAGGGGTTGAGCAGTTCTTC. This translates into CASSETGVEQFF.